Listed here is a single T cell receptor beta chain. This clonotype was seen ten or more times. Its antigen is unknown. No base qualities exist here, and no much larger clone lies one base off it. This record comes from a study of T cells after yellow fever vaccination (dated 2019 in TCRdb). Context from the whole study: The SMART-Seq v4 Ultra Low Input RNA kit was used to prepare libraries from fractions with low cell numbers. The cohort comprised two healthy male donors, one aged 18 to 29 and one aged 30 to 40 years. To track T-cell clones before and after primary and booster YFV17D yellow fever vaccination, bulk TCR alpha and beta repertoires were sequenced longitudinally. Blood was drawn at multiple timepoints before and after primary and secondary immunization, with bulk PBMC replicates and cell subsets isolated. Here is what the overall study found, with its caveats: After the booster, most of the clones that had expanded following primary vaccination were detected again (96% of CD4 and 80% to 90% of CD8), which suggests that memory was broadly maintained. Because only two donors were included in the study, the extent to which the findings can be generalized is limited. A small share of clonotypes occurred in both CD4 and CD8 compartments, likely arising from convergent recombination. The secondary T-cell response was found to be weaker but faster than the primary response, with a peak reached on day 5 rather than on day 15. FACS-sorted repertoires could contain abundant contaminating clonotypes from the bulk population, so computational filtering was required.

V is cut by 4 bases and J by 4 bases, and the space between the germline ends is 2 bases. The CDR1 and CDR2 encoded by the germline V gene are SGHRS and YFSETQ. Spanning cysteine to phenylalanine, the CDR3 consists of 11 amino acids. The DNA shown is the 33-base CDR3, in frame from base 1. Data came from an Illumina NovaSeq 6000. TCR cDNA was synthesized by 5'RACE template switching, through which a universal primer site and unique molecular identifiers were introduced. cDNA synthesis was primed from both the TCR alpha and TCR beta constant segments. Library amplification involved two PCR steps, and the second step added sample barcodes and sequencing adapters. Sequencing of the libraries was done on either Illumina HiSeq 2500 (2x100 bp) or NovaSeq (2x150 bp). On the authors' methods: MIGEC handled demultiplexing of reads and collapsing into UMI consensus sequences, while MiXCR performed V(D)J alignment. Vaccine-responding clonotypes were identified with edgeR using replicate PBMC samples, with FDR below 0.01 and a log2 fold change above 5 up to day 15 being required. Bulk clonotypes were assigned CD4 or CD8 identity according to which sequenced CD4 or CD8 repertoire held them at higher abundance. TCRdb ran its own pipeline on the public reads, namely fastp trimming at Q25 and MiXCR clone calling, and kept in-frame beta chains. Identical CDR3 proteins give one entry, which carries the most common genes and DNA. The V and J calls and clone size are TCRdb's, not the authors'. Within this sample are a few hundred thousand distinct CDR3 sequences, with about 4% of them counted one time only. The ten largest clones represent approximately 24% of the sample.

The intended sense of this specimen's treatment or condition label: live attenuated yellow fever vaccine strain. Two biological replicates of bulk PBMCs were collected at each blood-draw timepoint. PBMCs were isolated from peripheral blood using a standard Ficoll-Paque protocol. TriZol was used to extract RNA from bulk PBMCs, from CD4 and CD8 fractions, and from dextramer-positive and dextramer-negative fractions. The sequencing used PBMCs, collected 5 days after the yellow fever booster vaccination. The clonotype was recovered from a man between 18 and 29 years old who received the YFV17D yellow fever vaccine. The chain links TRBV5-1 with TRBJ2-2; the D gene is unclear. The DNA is TGCGCCAGCAGCAGCACCGGGGAGCTGTTTTTT. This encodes CASSSTGELFF.